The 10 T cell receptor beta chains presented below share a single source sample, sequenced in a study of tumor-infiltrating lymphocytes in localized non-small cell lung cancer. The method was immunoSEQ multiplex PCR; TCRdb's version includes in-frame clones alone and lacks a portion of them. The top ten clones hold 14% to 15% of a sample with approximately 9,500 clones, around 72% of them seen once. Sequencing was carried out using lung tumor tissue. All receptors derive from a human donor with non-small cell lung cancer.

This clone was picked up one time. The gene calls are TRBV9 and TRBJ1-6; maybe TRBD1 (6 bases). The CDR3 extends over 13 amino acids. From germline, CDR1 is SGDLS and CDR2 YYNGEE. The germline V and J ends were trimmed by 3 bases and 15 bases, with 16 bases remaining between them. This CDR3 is CASSAALKGVLHF. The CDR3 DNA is TGTGCCAGCAGCGCGGCCCTCAAGGGGGTCCTCCACTTT.

The chain's CDR3 is CASSLGLTGYEQYF. In nucleotides, the CDR3 is TGTGCCAGCAGCTTGGGACTCACGGGCTACGAGCAGTACTTC. This sequence joins TRBV5-4 and TRBJ2-7; D gene uncertain. Germline V gives CDR1 SGHNT, CDR2 YYREEE (reference sequence). This CDR3 has 14 residues. Trimming shortened V by 0 bases and J by 3 bases, and 10 bases separated the two germline ends.

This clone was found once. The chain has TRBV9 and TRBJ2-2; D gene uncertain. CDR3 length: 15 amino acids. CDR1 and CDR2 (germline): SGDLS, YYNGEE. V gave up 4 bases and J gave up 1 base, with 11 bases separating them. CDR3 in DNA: TGTGCCAGCAGCTCCCGGACGGGGAACACCGGGGAGCTGTTTTTT. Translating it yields CASSSRTGNTGELFF.

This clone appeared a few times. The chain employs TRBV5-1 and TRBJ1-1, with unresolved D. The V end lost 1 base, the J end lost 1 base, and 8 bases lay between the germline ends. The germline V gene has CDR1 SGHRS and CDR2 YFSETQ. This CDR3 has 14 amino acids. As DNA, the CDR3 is TGCGCCAGCAGCTTGAAGCCGGGGAACACTGAAGCTTTCTTT. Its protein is CASSLKPGNTEAFF.

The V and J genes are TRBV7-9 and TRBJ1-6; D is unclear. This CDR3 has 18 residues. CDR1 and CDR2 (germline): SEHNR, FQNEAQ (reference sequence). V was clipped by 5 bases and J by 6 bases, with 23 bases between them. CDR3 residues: CASSRGGGIPPFNSPLHF. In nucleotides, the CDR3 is TGTGCCAGCAGCCGCGGTGGAGGGATCCCACCCTTTAATTCACCCCTCCACTTT.

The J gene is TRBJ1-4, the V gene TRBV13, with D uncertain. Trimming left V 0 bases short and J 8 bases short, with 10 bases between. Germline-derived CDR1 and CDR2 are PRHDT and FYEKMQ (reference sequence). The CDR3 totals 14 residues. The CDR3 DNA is TGTGCCAGCAGCTTAGGCGCCAGAAGAGAAAAACTGTTTTTT. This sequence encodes CASSLGARREKLFF.

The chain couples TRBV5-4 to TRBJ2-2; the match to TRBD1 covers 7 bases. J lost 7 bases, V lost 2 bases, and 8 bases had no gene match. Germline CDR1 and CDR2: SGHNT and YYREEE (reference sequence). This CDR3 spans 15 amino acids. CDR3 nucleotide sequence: TGTGCCAGCAGCTTAGGGACAGTTATCAACGGGGAGCTGTTTTTT. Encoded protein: CASSLGTVINGELFF.

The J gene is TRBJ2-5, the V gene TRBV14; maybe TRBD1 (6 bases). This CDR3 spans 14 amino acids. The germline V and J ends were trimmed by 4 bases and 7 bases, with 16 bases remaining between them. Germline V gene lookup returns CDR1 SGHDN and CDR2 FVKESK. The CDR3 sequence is CASSRVTGLMTQYF. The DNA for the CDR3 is TGTGCCAGCAGCCGGGTTACAGGGCTCATGACCCAGTACTTC.

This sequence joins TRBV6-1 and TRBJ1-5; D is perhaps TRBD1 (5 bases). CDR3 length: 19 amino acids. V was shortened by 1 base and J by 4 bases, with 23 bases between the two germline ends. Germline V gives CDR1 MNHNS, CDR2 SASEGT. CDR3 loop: CASSEVTGVFRVGNQPQHF. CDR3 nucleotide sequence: TGTGCCAGCAGTGAAGTAACCGGAGTGTTCAGGGTTGGTAATCAGCCCCAGCATTTT.

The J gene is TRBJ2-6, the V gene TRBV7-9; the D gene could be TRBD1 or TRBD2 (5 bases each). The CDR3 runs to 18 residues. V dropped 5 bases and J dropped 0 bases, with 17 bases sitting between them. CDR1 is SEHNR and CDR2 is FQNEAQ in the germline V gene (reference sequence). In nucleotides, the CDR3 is TGTGCCAGCAGCGGACGAGGGACGCCGGACTCTGGGGCCAACGTCCTGACTTTC. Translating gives CASSGRGTPDSGANVLTF.